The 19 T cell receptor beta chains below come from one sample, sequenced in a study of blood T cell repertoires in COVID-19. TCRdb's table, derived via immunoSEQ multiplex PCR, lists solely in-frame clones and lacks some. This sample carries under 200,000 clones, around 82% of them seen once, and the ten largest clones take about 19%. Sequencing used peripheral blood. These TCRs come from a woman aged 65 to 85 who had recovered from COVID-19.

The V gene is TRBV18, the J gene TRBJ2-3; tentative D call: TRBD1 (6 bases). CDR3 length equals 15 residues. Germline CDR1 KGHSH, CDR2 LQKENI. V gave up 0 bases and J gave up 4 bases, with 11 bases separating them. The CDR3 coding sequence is TGTGCCAGCTCACCACCAGGGGGTGGCCCAGATACGCAGTATTTT. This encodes CASSPPGGGPDTQYF. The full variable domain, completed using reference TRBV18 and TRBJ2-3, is NAGVMQNPRHLVRRRGQEARLRCSPMKGHSHVYWYRQLPEEGLKFMVYLQKENIIDESGMPKERFSAEFPKEGPSILRIQQVVRGDSAAYFCASSPPGGGPDTQYFGPGTRLTVL.

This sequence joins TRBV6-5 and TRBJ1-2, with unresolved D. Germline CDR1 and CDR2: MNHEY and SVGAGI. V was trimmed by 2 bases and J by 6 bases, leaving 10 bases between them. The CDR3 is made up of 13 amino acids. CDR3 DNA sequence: TGTGCCAGCAGTTACGGCTGGGAGGATGGCTACACCTTC. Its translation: CASSYGWEDGYTF.

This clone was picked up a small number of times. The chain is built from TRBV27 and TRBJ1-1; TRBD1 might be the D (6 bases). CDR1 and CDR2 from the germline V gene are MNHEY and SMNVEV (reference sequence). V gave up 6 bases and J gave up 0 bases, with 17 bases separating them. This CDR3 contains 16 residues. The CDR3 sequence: CASSPGGGLMNTEAFF. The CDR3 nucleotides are TGTGCCAGCAGCCCCGGGGGGGGCCTGATGAACACTGAAGCTTTCTTT.

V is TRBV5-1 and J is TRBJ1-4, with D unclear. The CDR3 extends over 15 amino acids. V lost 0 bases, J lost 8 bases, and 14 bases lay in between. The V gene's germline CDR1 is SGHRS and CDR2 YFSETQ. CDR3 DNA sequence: TGCGCCAGCAGCTTGGAGGGAGGCCCCCGGGAAAAACTGTTTTTT. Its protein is CASSLEGGPREKLFF.

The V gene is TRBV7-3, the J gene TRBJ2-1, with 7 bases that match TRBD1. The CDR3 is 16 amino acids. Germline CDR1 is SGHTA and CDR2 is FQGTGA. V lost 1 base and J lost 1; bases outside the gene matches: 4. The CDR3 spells CASSLSGTVSYNEQFF. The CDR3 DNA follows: TGTGCCAGCAGCTTAAGTGGGACAGTGTCCTACAATGAGCAGTTCTTC.

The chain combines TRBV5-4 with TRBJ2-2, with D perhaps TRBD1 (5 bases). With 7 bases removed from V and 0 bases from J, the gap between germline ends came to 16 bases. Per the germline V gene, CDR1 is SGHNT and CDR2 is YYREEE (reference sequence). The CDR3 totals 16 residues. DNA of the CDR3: TGTGCCAGCGCAGGGCCCGCCGGTACGAACACCGGGGAGCTGTTTTTT. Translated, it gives CASAGPAGTNTGELFF. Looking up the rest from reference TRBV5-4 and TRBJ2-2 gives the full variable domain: ETGVTQSPTHLIKTRGQQVTLRCSSQSGHNTVSWYQQALGQGPQFIFQYYREEENGRGNFPPRFSGLQFPNYSSELNVNALELDDSALYLCASAGPAGTNTGELFFGEGSRLTVL.

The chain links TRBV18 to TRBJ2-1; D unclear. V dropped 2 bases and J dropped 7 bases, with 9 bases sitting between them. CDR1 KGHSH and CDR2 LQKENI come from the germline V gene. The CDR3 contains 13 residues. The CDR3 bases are TGTGCCAGCTCACCAAGTAGCTCGAATGAGCAGTTCTTC. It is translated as CASSPSSSNEQFF.

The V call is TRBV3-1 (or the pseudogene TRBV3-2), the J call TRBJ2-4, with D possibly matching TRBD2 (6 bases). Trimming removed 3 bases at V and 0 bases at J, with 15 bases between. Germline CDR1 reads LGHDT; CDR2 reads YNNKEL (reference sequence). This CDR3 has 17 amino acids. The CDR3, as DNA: TGTGCCAGCAGCCAGCCGGGGCGGAGGGGAGCCAAAAACATTCAGTACTTC. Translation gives CASSQPGRRGAKNIQYF.

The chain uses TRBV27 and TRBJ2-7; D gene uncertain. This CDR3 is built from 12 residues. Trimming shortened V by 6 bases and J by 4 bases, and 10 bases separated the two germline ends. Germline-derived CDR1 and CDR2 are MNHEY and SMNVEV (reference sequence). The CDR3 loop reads CASSPPSYEQYF. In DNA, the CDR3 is TGTGCCAGCAGCCCCCCGTCTTACGAGCAGTACTTC.

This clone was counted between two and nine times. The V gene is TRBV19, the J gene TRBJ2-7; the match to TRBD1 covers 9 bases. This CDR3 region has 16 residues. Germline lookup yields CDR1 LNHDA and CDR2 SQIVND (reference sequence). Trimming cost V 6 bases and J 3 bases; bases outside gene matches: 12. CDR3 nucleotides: TGTGCCAGTAGCCAGCCGGGGACAGGGTTGGGCTACGAGCAGTACTTC. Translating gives CASSQPGTGLGYEQYF.

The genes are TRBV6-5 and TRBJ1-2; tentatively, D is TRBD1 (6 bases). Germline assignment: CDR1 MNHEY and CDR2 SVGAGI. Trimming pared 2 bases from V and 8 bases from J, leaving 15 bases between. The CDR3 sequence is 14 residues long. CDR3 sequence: CASSYSDRWGGYTF. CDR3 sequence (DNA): TGTGCCAGCAGTTACAGCGACAGGTGGGGGGGCTACACCTTC.

CDR3 in DNA: TGTGCCAGCCGTTCCCTAGGGGAGGGGATCGACGAGCAGTACTTC. Translating gives CASRSLGEGIDEQYF. J is TRBJ2-7 and V is TRBV7-2; TRBD2 matches 7 bases. After removal of 8 bases from V and 5 bases from J, the junction contained 15 bases not matched to a gene. Looked up from germline, CDR1 is SGHTA and CDR2 is FQGNSA. The CDR3 is made up of 15 amino acids.

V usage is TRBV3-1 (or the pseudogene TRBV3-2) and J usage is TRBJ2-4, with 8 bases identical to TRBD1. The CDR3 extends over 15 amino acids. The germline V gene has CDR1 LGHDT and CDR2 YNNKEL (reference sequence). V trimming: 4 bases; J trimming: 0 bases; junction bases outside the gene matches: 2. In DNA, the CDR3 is TGTGCCAGCAGCCCGGACAGGGTAGCCAAAAACATTCAGTACTTC. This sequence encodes CASSPDRVAKNIQYF.

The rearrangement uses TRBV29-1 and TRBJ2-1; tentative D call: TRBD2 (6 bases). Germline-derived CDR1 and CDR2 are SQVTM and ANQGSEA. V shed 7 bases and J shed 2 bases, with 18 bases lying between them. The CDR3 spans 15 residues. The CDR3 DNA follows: TGCAGCGCCGGTCGGGGGTCGGGCACCTACAATGAGCAGTTCTTC. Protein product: CSAGRGSGTYNEQFF.

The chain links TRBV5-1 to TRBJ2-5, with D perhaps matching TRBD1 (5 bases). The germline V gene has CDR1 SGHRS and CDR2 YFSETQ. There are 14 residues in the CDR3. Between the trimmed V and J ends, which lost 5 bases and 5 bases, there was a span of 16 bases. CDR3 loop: CASRLIGVGETQYF. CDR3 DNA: TGCGCCAGCAGGCTAATAGGGGTTGGCGAGACCCAGTACTTC. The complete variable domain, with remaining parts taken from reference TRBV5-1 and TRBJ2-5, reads KAGVTQTPRYLIKTRGQQVTLSCSPISGHRSVSWYQQTPGQGLQFLFEYFSETQRNKGNFPGRFSGRQFSNSRSEMNVSTLELGDSALYLCASRLIGVGETQYFGPGTRLLVL.

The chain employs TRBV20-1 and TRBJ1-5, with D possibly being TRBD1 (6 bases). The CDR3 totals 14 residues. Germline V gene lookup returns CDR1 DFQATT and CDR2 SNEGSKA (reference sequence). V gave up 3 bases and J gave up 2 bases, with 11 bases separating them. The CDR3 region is CSASPGVGNQPQHF. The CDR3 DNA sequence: TGCAGTGCTAGTCCAGGGGTTGGCAATCAGCCCCAGCATTTT.

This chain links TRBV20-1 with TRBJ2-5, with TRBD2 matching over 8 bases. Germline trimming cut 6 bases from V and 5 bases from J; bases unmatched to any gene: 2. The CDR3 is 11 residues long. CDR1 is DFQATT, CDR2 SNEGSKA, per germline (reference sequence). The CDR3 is CSAPGGETQYF. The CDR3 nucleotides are TGCAGTGCCCCGGGGGGGGAGACCCAGTACTTC.

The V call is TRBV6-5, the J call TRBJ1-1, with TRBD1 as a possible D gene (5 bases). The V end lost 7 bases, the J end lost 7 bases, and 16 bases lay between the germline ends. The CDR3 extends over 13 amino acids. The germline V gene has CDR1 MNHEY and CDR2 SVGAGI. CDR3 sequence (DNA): TGTGCCAGCACCCCAGGGCGGGGCCGTGAAGCTTTCTTT. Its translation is CASTPGRGREAFF.

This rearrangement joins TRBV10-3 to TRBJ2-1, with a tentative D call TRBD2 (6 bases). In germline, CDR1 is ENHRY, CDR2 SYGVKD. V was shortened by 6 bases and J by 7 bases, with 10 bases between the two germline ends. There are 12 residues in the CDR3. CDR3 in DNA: TGTGCCATCAGGGCCCGGGGGAATGAGCAGTTCTTC. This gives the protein CAIRARGNEQFF.